This TCR beta chain was recorded in a study of blood T cell repertoires in COVID-19. Overall study: The United States, Italy and Spain provided the acute and convalescent COVID-19 samples. From T cells, B-cell-depleted T cells, or PBMCs came the material, which was cDNA or gDNA.

Germline loops: CDR1 SGHAT, CDR2 FQNNGV. The CDR3 sequence is 11 residues long. V lost 1 base to trimming and J lost 12 bases; unmatched junction nucleotides: 0. Authors' processing steps: How many nucleated cells were present was estimated from reference gene primer amplification. TCRdb's table, derived via immunoSEQ multiplex PCR, lists solely in-frame clones and lacks some. The D gene and trimming were derived from the DNA, and the V and J assignments and clone size from that table. The sample has 100,000 to 120,000 clones; roughly 85% are singletons. Sequencing input: peripheral blood. This chain uses TRBV11-2 with TRBJ2-1; 7 bases map to TRBD2. The sequence was obtained from a human donor in a cohort sampled during active COVID-19. CDR3: CASSLGGGQFF. The CDR3 nucleotides read TGTGCCAGCAGCTTAGGGGGGGGGCAGTTCTTC.